The 13 T cell receptor beta chains reported below all come from one sample, sequenced in a study of blood T cell repertoires in COVID-19. The repertoire was sequenced with immunoSEQ multiplex PCR; TCRdb's copy has only in-frame clones and lacks some. Here the sample spans approximately 300,000 clones, about 85% being singletons. Sequenced sample: PBMCs or T cells enriched from blood (not recorded which). The receptors were gathered from a woman under 40 who had been exposed to COVID-19.

This clone came up once. The chain couples TRBV19 to TRBJ2-6; D gene ambiguous. The germline gives CDR1 LNHDA, CDR2 SQIVND (reference sequence). The CDR3 is made up of 17 amino acids. The V end lost 8 bases, the J end lost 2 bases, and 19 bases lay between the germline ends. CDR3 DNA sequence: TGTGCCAGTTCCCGAATTGAACCAGGAACTGGGGCCAACGTCCTGACTTTC. Its translation is CASSRIEPGTGANVLTF.

This rearrangement joins TRBV7-9 to TRBJ1-2; TRBD1 agrees at 8 bases. The CDR3 runs 14 residues. Germline loops: CDR1 SEHNR, CDR2 FQNEAQ (reference sequence). V trimming: 3 bases; J trimming: 3 bases; junction bases outside the gene matches: 3. CDR3 DNA sequence: TGTGCCAGCAGCTTCTGGGGACAGGACTATGGCTACACCTTC. Translating gives CASSFWGQDYGYTF.

This clone was observed a single time. The chain uses TRBV4-3 and TRBJ2-5, with 13 bases identical to TRBD2. The CDR3 contains 15 residues. The J segment lost 5 bases and the V segment lost 4 bases, leaving 4 bases of the junction unmatched. The germline V gene encodes CDR1 LGHNA and CDR2 YSLEER. The CDR3 loop reads CASSRGLAGMETQYF. CDR3 nucleotide sequence: TGCGCCAGCAGCCGGGGACTAGCGGGGATGGAGACCCAGTACTTC.

The chain recombines TRBV13 with TRBJ2-3; possibly TRBD1 for D (6 bases). Looked up from germline, CDR1 is PRHDT and CDR2 is FYEKMQ (reference sequence). CDR3 length: 14 residues. With 4 bases removed from V and 5 bases from J, the gap between germline ends came to 13 bases. CDR3 nucleotides: TGTGCCAGCAGCTCCAGACAGGAACGAGATACGCAGTATTTT. Protein product: CASSSRQERDTQYF.

V gene TRBV29-1 combines with J gene TRBJ1-3, with TRBD1 as a possible D gene (5 bases). V lost 4 bases and J lost 6, with 13 bases in between. The CDR3 has 13 residues. Germline lookup yields CDR1 SQVTM and CDR2 ANQGSEA. The CDR3 region has the DNA TGCAGCGTTGTAGGGGTGTTGACAAACACCATATATTTT. Translation: CSVVGVLTNTIYF.

The gene calls are TRBV11-2 and TRBJ2-5, with TRBD1 matching 11 bases. This CDR3 region has 17 residues. Germline CDR1 reads SGHAT; CDR2 reads FQNNGV. Losses at the gene ends were 4 bases for V and 5 bases for J; bases not matched to a gene: 12. Written as DNA, the CDR3 is TGTGCCAGCAGCTCCGGACAGGGGGCGACTGGTGCGGAGACCCAGTACTTC. Translating gives CASSSGQGATGAETQYF.

V and J are TRBV2 and TRBJ1-2; D possibly corresponds to TRBD1 (5 bases). The CDR3 loop spans 13 amino acids. Trimming left V 7 bases short and J 2 bases short, with 11 bases between. The germline V gene has CDR1 SNHLY and CDR2 FYNNEI. Here the CDR3 DNA reads TGTGCCAGCAATCCGCAGGGAAACTATGGCTACACCTTC. It codes for CASNPQGNYGYTF. The variable domain in full, with the rest retrieved from reference TRBV2 and TRBJ1-2, is EPEVTQTPSHQVTQMGQEVILRCVPISNHLYFYWYRQILGQKVEFLVSFYNNEISEKSEIFDDQFSVERPDGSNFTLKIRSTKLEDSAMYFCASNPQGNYGYTFGSGTRLTVV.

The chain joins TRBV30 to TRBJ1-1, with 7 bases identical to TRBD1. The CDR3 extends over 13 amino acids. Germline V gene lookup returns CDR1 GTSNPN and CDR2 SVGIG (reference sequence). With 7 bases clipped from V and 1 base from J, the junction kept 6 bases outside the gene matches. CDR3: CASLGTANTEAFF. The DNA for the CDR3 is TGTGCCTCGCTAGGGACAGCGAACACTGAAGCTTTCTTT.

The genes are TRBV12-3 or TRBV12-4 and TRBJ2-4; 8 bases map to TRBD1. The CDR3 is 13 residues long. The ends lost 6 bases at V and 13 bases at J; junction bases unmatched: 11. CDR3: CASSFNSDREQYF. The CDR3 nucleotides are TGTGCCAGCAGCTTCAACTCGGACAGGGAACAGTACTTC.

CDR3 in DNA: TGTGCCAGCAGCTTACCCCACACAGATACGCAGTATTTT. This codes for CASSLPHTDTQYF. V gene TRBV7-2 combines with J gene TRBJ2-3, with unresolved D. Per the germline V gene, CDR1 is SGHTA and CDR2 is FQGNSA. The V and J ends lost 2 bases and 2 bases respectively, with 5 bases between them. The CDR3 has 13 residues.

The chain uses TRBV6-5 and TRBJ2-7; 9 bases are a match to TRBD1. CDR1 is MNHEY and CDR2 is SVGAGI in the germline V gene. The ends lost 7 bases at V and 5 bases at J; junction bases unmatched: 12. This CDR3 region has 15 residues. This CDR3 is CASKDSDRGGDEQYF. CDR3 bases: TGTGCCAGCAAGGACTCGGACAGGGGTGGTGACGAGCAGTACTTC.

V and J are TRBV12-3 or TRBV12-4 and TRBJ2-7, with TRBD1 matching 7 bases. Trimming cost V 10 bases and J 7 bases; bases outside gene matches: 10. CDR3 length: 12 amino acids. This CDR3 reads CATGQEAREQYF. DNA for the CDR3: TGTGCCACCGGACAGGAAGCTAGGGAGCAGTACTTC.

The chain employs TRBV2 and TRBJ1-5; TRBD1 matches at 11 bases. Germline values: CDR1 SNHLY, CDR2 FYNNEI. The CDR3 spans 14 residues. J was trimmed by 8 bases and V by 6 bases; bases with no gene match: 6. Here the CDR3 DNA reads TGTGCCAGCAGGGACAGGGGGCGCGGGGAGCCCCAGCATTTT. Encoded protein: CASRDRGRGEPQHF.